The clone carrying this T cell receptor (beta chain) was picked up many times. Its target is unknown. Germline CDR1 is SQVTM and CDR2 is ANQGSEA. The CDR3 sequence is 15 residues long. V dropped 0 bases and J dropped 1 base, with 11 bases sitting between them. The sample is drawn from a study of T-cell reconstitution after alpha-beta-depleted transplantation in children. Whole-study results and caveats: Some patients owed their high day-60 TCRbeta diversity to surviving recipient T cells and thymic progenitors. In patients about two months after transplant, alpha-beta T cells reportedly arose from several hundred expanded graft clones. T-cell counts and diversity at one year post-transplant came mainly from newly produced T cells.

Molecular barcoding with unique molecular identifiers was used for the TCRbeta library. TCRdb analysed the PCR reads with MiXCR anew, one entry per CDR3 protein. The sample lists 300,000 to 400,000 distinct CDR3 sequences; about 16% were seen once. This receptor was identified in a male patient between 2 and 10 years old who had a stem cell transplant for acute lymphoblastic leukemia, so the T cells may come from the graft donor. Sequenced material: PBMCs, mostly from graft donor cells, taken 360 days after TCRalphabeta/CD19-depleted stem cell transplant. This chain uses TRBV29-1 with TRBJ2-3; D uncertain. CDR3 sequence reads: CSVEDDSRGTDTQYF. CDR3 nucleotides: TGCAGCGTTGAAGACGACTCGCGAGGCACAGATACGCAGTATTTT.